These T cell receptor beta chains were read from a single sample in a study of T cells in Graves' hyperthyroidism and ophthalmopathy. MiXCR was run by TCRdb on the multiplex PCR reads, yielding one entry per CDR3 protein. The top ten hold more than 7% of the sample, which has 600,000 to 700,000 distinct CDR3 sequences, nearly 45% seen once. The sequencing sample was made of peripheral blood or thyroid tissue (not recorded which). These receptors originate from an adult man with Graves' disease, either hyperthyroidism or ophthalmopathy (not recorded which). CDR3s include the opening cysteine and the closing phenylalanine or tryptophan. Fields, in order: V gene, CDR3 length, J gene, clone size, D gene, CDR3 protein, CDR3 DNA. The D gene is left open where the match is weak. Expanded clones are given a class, and other clones once, few, many or no size at all.

TRBV9	14	TRBJ1-2	many	.	CASSVGPDTHGYTF	TGTGCCAGCAGCGTAGGTCCGGATACCCATGGCTACACCTTC
TRBV7-9	14	TRBJ2-7	many	TRBD2	CASSISGRGNEQYF	TGTGCCAGCAGCATTAGCGGGAGAGGCAACGAGCAGTACTTC
TRBV7-8	16	TRBJ1-6	.	TRBD1	CASSTDRGDYNSPLHF	TGTGCCAGCAGCACCGACAGGGGGGATTATAATTCACCCCTCCACTTT
TRBV28	15	TRBJ1-5	many	.	CASSPVGRGNQPQHF	TGTGCCAGCAGTCCCGTTGGACGGGGAAATCAGCCCCAGCATTTT
TRBV29-1	16	TRBJ2-6	.	TRBD1	CSVAGQGASGANVLTF	TGCAGCGTTGCAGGACAGGGGGCTTCTGGGGCCAACGTCCTGACTTTC
TRBV7-9	16	TRBJ2-5	.	TRBD2	CASSLGLAGGKETQYF	TGCGCCAGCAGCCTGGGACTAGCGGGAGGGAAAGAGACCCAGTACTTC
TRBV7-9	15	TRBJ1-2	.	TRBD1	CASSLNVRGQSGYTF	TGTGCCAGCAGCTTAAACGTCAGGGGGCAGTCTGGCTACACCTTC
TRBV2	12	TRBJ1-6	.	.	CARSVKGPPLHF	TGTGCCAGAAGCGTCAAGGGACCACCCCTCCACTTT
TRBV7-9	14	TRBJ1-2	many	TRBD1	CASSLSKGGGGYTF	TGTGCCAGCAGCTTATCGAAAGGGGGCGGTGGCTACACCTTC
TRBV27	13	TRBJ1-2	once	.	CASSLSAGFGYTF	TGTGCCAGCAGTTTATCTGCTGGGTTTGGCTACACCTTC
TRBV15	14	TRBJ1-2	.	.	CATSSEDVGYGYTF	TGTGCCACCAGCAGTGAGGACGTCGGCTATGGCTACACCTTC
TRBV29-1	15	TRBJ1-1	.	TRBD1	CSAGLQGAIYTEAFF	TGCAGCGCCGGACTACAGGGGGCTATCTATACTGAAGCTTTCTTT
TRBV15	16	TRBJ2-5	.	.	CATSRLNTGTGETQYF	TGTGCCACCAGCAGACTAAACACAGGGACCGGCGAGACCCAGTACTTC
TRBV2	15	TRBJ1-5	few	TRBD1	CASSGGTGFNQPQHF	TGTGCCAGCAGTGGGGGGACAGGTTTTAATCAGCCCCAGCATTTT
TRBV12-3/TRBV12-4	15	TRBJ1-1	once	.	CASSWGPGRNTEAFF	TGTGCCAGCAGTTGGGGACCTGGAAGGAACACTGAAGCTTTCTTT
TRBV7-9	13	TRBJ1-5	.	.	CAWSAGVHQPQHF	TGTGCCTGGAGTGCAGGGGTCCATCAGCCCCAGCATTTT
TRBV2	15	TRBJ2-7	many	.	CASSEGYESSYEQYF	TGTGCCAGCAGTGAGGGCTACGAAAGCTCCTACGAGCAGTACTTC
TRBV25-1	9	TRBJ2-7	.	.	CASAHEQYF	TGTGCCAGCGCCCACGAGCAGTACTTC
TRBV19	15	TRBJ2-7	few	.	CASSIDLGLSYEQYF	TGTGCCAGTAGTATAGATCTTGGACTCTCCTACGAGCAGTACTTC
TRBV15	12	TRBJ1-5	.	.	CTTTGRGQPQHF	TGTACCACCACAGGGAGGGGTCAGCCCCAGCATTTT
TRBV2	15	TRBJ2-7	few	.	CASSPGQNSNYEQYF	TGTGCCAGCAGCCCCGGACAGAATTCGAACTACGAGCAGTACTTC
TRBV20-1	13	TRBJ1-2	.	.	CSAQLGANYGYTF	TGCAGTGCCCAACTCGGGGCTAACTATGGCTACACCTTC
TRBV15	15	TRBJ2-7	.	.	CATSREIGTSYEQYF	TGTGCCACCAGCAGAGAAATTGGGACTTCCTACGAGCAGTACTTC
TRBV7-2	15	TRBJ2-7	few	TRBD1	CASSFWGTGTYEQYF	TGTGCCAGCAGCTTTTGGGGGACAGGCACCTACGAGCAGTACTTC
TRBV11-1	10	TRBJ1-1	.	.	CASSRDGGFF	TGTGCCAGCAGCCGGGACGGAGGTTTCTTT
TRBV20-1	15	TRBJ1-1	.	TRBD1	CSAAAADRGRTEAFF	TGCAGTGCAGCGGCGGCCGACAGGGGACGTACTGAAGCTTTCTTT
TRBV12-3/TRBV12-4	17	TRBJ1-3	.	.	CASSFWGPGGSGNTIYF	TGTGCCAGCAGTTTTTGGGGCCCTGGGGGCTCTGGAAACACCATATATTTT
TRBV2	15	TRBJ2-2	.	TRBD2	CASSGSSGGTGELFF	TGTGCCAGCAGTGGGTCTAGCGGGGGTACCGGGGAGCTGTTTTTT
TRBV29-1	16	TRBJ1-5	.	TRBD1	CSVLVGGTGGGQPQHF	TGCAGCGTCTTAGTCGGCGGGACAGGGGGCGGTCAGCCCCAGCATTTT
TRBV12-3/TRBV12-4	13	TRBJ1-6	.	.	CASSLKGAAPLHF	TGTGCCAGCAGTTTAAAAGGGGCTGCGCCCCTCCACTTT
TRBV29-1	12	TRBJ1-1	many	.	CSAWTANTEAFF	TGCAGCGCCTGGACAGCGAACACTGAAGCTTTCTTT